This T cell receptor beta chain originates from a study of CD8+ T cells in alopecia areata. General study points: Between patients, shared TCR sequences were less clear than in mice. This was possibly due in part to HLA diversity in the patient population.

Germline trimming cut 5 bases from V and 2 bases from J; bases unmatched to any gene: 3. This CDR3 has 13 residues. Germline V gene lookup returns CDR1 SGDLS and CDR2 YYNGEE. After isolation, RNA underwent reverse transcription to generate cDNA as the sequencing template. The assay was immunoSEQ multiplex PCR, and TCRdb's table has in-frame clones only and misses some. The top ten hold 4.5% to 6% of the sample, which has under 250,000 clones, roughly three fifths seen once. This clone was seen more than once but under ten times. Its specificity is unknown. This chain joins TRBV9 and TRBJ2-7; 8 bases agree with TRBD2. This clonotype was obtained from a human donor in good health. The sequenced sample consisted of CD8+ T cells sorted from blood. CDR3 DNA sequence: TGTGCCAGCAGTGCGGGAGGTGCCTACGAGCAGTACTTC. This codes for CASSAGGAYEQYF.